The present T cell receptor beta chain was sequenced within a study of shared clonotypes between healthy human individuals (dated by TCRdb to the early 2020s). Context from the whole study: The cohort comprised a couple of women and a few men aged 18 to 49 years. The study deeply sequenced blood TCR repertoires of several healthy adults to estimate repertoire size and the extent of clonotype sharing between individuals. Libraries were prepared and TCR repertoires were sequenced by different laboratories using diverse techniques, in order to increase sequencing depth and limit assay-specific biases. Per donor, leukapheresis produced somewhere between about 0.9 and 9 billion PBMCs.

The study at large found these results: Sampling was limited to blood, and TCR repertoires in tissue likely differ from TCR repertoires in blood. The small number of donors limited the genetic and exposure-history diversity represented. Pairwise subsampling led to the expectation that sequencing depth would affect the degree of clonotype sharing among donors.

Points on this clone: What this receptor recognizes is not known. No quality values exist for individual bases; no much larger clone is one base distant.

The donors were healthy, HIV-negative adults with no recently reported acute infections or vaccinations. Every donor was a Caucasian adult residing in Nashville, Tennessee, USA. For unsorted samples, some 90 million PBMCs were counted and genomic DNA was extracted with the QIAamp DNA Blood Mini kit. After blood collection by leukapheresis, PBMCs were isolated using Ficoll-Histopaque density gradient centrifugation and then cryopreserved in the vapor phase of liquid nitrogen. V is clipped by 4 bases and J by 4 bases, and the sequence between their germline boundaries is 13 bases long. The germline V gene (reference sequence) supplies CDR1 LNHDA and CDR2 SQIVND. The CDR3, from cysteine to phenylalanine, totals 14 residues. CDR3 DNA is the only sequence kept; it has 42 bases, read in frame from the first base. Using the deep immunoSEQ assay, TCR CDR3 regions were amplified from genomic DNA by multiplex PCR. Genomic DNA extracted from each cell subset was distributed evenly over all wells of several immunoSEQ 96-well plates, and each plate served as one replicate. For unsorted PBMC, 300 ng of genomic DNA, equivalent to around 33,000 T cell genomes, went into each replicate PCR. Genomic DNA from unsorted PBMC was sequenced over ten immunoSEQ deep assay plates. The purified libraries were quantified using a Qubit 3.0 fluorometer, sized with a Bioanalyzer 2100, and then quantified again using the KAPA Library Quantification kit. Every immunoSEQ 96-well plate was sequenced on a separate single-read 150-cycle Illumina NextSeq 550 flow cell. Per the authors' processing: Because the immunoSEQ output held only junctional sequences and lacked quality scores, the filtering could not match the filtering applied to full-length reads. To assign V/J genes and CDR3, sequences were annotated against IMGT germline references using PyIR, a Python wrapper for IgBLAST v1.9. Reads were filtered out if the reads had weak V/J assignments (E-value above 1e-6), no CDR3, stop codons, out-of-frame junctions, or ambiguous translated residues. V3J clonotypes were defined as sequences sharing an identical inferred V gene, J gene, and CDR3 amino acid sequence. The percentage overlap between two repertoires was calculated by dividing the number of shared unique clonotypes by the size of the smaller repertoire. RTK rarefaction, the Chao1 estimator, and Recon v2.1 estimates of unobserved clonotypes were used to assess repertoire richness. As stored in TCRdb, this immuneACCESS dataset retains in-frame rearrangements with V and J assigned. A fraction of the clones does not appear; measured against another copy, unresolved V genes explain less than half of the discrepancy, and the remainder lacks a known reason. Clonal size and the V and J genes are those of that table, whereas D and trimming came from the DNA. For this sample the table gives about 560,000 clones, of which around 80% were detected only once. Together, the top ten hold around 12% of the sample.

The sample consisted of PBMCs. This chain is built from TRBV19 and TRBJ2-5; a tentative D match to TRBD1 spans 5 bases. This TCR came from a woman aged 40 to 50 in good health. Some clones in this sample may be carry-over from other donors' samples. In nucleotides, the sequence is TGTGCCAGTAGTAGTGGGGCCCGAGGAGAGACCCAGTACTTC. It specifies CASSSGARGETQYF. The entire variable domain, with the stretches around the CDR3 drawn from the reference TRBV19 and TRBJ2-5 proteins, is DGGITQSPKYLFRKEGQNVTLSCEQNLNHDAMYWYRQDPGQGLRLIYYSQIVNDFQKGDIAEGYSVSREKKESFPLTVTSAQKNPTAFYLCASSSGARGETQYFGPGTRLLVL.